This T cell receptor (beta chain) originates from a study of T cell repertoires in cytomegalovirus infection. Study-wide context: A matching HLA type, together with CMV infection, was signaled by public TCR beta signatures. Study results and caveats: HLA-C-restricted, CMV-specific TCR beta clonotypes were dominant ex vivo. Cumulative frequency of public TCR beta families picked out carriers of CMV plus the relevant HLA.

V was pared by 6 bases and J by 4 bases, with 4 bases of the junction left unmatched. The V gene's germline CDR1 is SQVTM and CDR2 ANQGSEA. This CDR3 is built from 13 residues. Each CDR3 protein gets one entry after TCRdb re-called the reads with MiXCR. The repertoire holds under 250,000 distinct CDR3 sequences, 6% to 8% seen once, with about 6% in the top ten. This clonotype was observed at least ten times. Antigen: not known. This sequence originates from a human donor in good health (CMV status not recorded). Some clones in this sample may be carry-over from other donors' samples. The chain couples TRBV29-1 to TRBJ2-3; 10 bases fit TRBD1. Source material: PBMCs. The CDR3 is CSVDGQGADTQYF. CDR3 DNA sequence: TGCAGCGTAGACGGACAGGGGGCAGATACGCAGTATTTT.